Detailed here is one T cell receptor (beta chain). The antigen is unknown. There are 14 residues in the CDR3. V was shortened by 6 bases and J by 2 bases, with 14 bases between the two germline ends. Germline V gene lookup returns CDR1 MNHEY and CDR2 SVGAGI. This entry belongs to a study of T cell responses to AZD1222 COVID-19 vaccine. Overall study: Pooling of second doses given at about 4 or about 12 weeks was done. Broader study findings: At study baseline, merely over 5 AZD1222 recipients were seropositive. Along spike, vaccine-associated CD4 TCRs were found throughout, with dominance at 160-218 and 743-854.

Assay: immunoSEQ multiplex PCR; the TCRdb copy retains only in-frame clones and omits some. The sample gives just under 100,000 clones, approximately 90% of which show up once; about 2.5% is in the top ten. This sequence originates from an adult in good health. Here the sequenced sample was peripheral blood, taken on day 0 of AZD1222 vaccination. J is TRBJ2-7 and V is TRBV6-5, with TRBD2 as a possible D gene (6 bases). CDR3 in amino acids: CASSLAFPPYEQYF. The DNA of the CDR3 is TGTGCCAGCAGCCTAGCGTTTCCCCCCTACGAGCAGTACTTC.